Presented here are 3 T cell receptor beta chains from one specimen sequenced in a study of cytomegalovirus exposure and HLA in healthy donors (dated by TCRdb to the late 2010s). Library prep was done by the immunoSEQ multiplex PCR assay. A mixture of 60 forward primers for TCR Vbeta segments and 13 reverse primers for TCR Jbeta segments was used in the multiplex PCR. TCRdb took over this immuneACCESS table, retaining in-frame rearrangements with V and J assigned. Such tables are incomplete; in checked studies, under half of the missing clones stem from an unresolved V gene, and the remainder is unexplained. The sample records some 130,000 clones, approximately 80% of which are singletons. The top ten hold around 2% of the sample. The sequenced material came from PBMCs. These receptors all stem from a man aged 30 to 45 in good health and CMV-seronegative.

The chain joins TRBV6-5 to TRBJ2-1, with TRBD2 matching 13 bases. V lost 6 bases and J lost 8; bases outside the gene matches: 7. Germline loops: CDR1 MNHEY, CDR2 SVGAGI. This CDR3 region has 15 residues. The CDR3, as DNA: TGTGCCAGCAGACCATGGACTAGCGGGAGTTATGAGCAGTTCTTC. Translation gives CASRPWTSGSYEQFF.

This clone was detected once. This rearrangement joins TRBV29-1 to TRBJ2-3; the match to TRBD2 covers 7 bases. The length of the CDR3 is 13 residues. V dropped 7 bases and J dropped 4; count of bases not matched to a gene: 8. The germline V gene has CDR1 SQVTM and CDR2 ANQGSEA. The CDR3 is CSGGERDADTQYF. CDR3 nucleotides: TGCAGCGGGGGGGAGCGGGATGCAGATACGCAGTATTTT.

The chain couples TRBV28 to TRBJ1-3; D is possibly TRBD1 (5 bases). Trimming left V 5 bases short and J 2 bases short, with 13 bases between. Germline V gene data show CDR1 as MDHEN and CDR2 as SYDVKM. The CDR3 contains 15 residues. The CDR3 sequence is CASSHTQGPGNTIYF. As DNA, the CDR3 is TGTGCCAGCAGTCATACTCAGGGCCCTGGAAACACCATATATTTT. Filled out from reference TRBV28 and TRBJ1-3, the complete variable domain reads DVKVTQSSRYLVKRTGEKVFLECVQDMDHENMFWYRQDPGLGLRLIYFSYDVKMKEKGDIPEGYSVSREKKERFSLILESASTNQTSMYLCASSHTQGPGNTIYFGEGSWLTVV.